This is a list of T cell receptor beta chains from one sample in a study of blood T cell repertoires in COVID-19. The data were produced by immunoSEQ multiplex PCR, yet TCRdb's version contains in-frame clones alone and is incomplete. The data show 35,000 to 50,000 clones, about 87% seen once. The specimen was peripheral blood. The receptors here all came from a human donor in a cohort sampled during active COVID-19. CDR3s include the opening cysteine and the closing phenylalanine or tryptophan. Fields, in order: clone size, V gene, D gene, J gene, CDR3 protein, CDR3 DNA. D genes are given only for firm matches. A clone size is listed for some rows: how often the clone was seen (once, few, many), or a class if it is expanded.

few	TRBV2	TRBD2	TRBJ2-1	CASSAGTSGSREQFF	TGTGCCAGCAGTGCCGGGACTAGCGGTTCGAGAGAGCAGTTCTTC
.	TRBV28	TRBD2	TRBJ2-5	CASTGAVFGGNYQETQYF	TGTGCCAGCACGGGTGCCGTCTTCGGGGGGAACTACCAAGAGACCCAGTACTTC
.	TRBV4-3	.	TRBJ1-1	CASSRFLRDTEAFF	TGCGCCAGCAGCCGTTTTTTACGGGACACTGAAGCTTTCTTT
.	TRBV18	TRBD2	TRBJ2-1	CASAIAAGGGYEQFF	TGTGCCAGCGCAATAGCTGCGGGGGGCGGTTATGAGCAGTTCTTC
once	TRBV19	TRBD1	TRBJ2-7	CASSIGTAFSYEQYF	TGTGCCAGTAGTATTGGGACAGCCTTCTCCTACGAGCAGTACTTC
.	TRBV2	TRBD2	TRBJ2-4	CASSPAGEVLAKNIQYF	TGTGCCAGCAGCCCAGCGGGGGAGGTCTTAGCCAAAAACATTCAGTACTTC
.	TRBV19	.	TRBJ2-7	CASSIVLGRGYEQYF	TGTGCCAGTAGTATAGTCCTCGGCAGGGGCTACGAGCAGTACTTC
.	TRBV10-3	.	TRBJ1-1	CAISVREDTEAFF	TGTGCCATCAGTGTTAGGGAGGACACTGAAGCTTTCTTT
.	TRBV7-2	TRBD1	TRBJ2-7	CASSFDRAHEQYF	TGTGCCAGCAGCTTCGACAGGGCCCACGAGCAGTACTTC
.	TRBV3-1/TRBV3-2	TRBD2	TRBJ2-7	CASSQGTSGYEQYF	TGTGCCAGCAGCCAAGGGACTAGCGGTTACGAGCAGTACTTC
.	TRBV7-8	TRBD1	TRBJ1-1	CASSRGSTGEDVTEAFF	TGTGCCAGCAGCCGAGGATCGACAGGGGAAGATGTCACTGAAGCTTTCTTT
few	TRBV27	.	TRBJ1-3	CASSLPVGNTIYF	TGTGCCAGCAGTTTACCCGTTGGAAACACCATATATTTT
.	TRBV4-2	.	TRBJ2-1	CASSQDKNDGLEQFF	TGTGCCAGCAGCCAAGATAAAAACGACGGACTAGAGCAGTTCTTC
.	TRBV5-6	TRBD1	TRBJ1-5	CASSPGTGDQPQHF	TGTGCCAGCAGCCCTGGGACAGGGGATCAGCCCCAGCATTTT
.	TRBV19	TRBD1	TRBJ1-2	CASSDPGTVYGYTF	TGTGCCAGTAGTGACCCCGGGACAGTCTATGGCTACACCTTC
.	TRBV28	.	TRBJ2-4	CASSLLLQGLAKNIQYF	TGTGCCAGCAGCCTCCTCCTACAGGGTCTAGCCAAAAACATTCAGTACTTC
once	TRBV7-7	.	TRBJ2-5	CASSLGPGGETQYF	TGTGCTAGCAGCTTAGGGCCCGGCGGGGAGACCCAGTACTTC
.	TRBV7-2	.	TRBJ2-5	CASSLSTETQYF	TGTGCCAGCAGCTTAAGTACTGAGACCCAGTACTTC
.	TRBV21-1	.	TRBJ2-5	CASPYRGRETQYF	TGTGCCAGCCCCTACAGGGGGCGAGAGACCCAGTACTTC
.	TRBV5-1	.	TRBJ2-5	CASSLGVGPEETQYF	TGCGCCAGCAGCTTGGGGGTGGGCCCCGAGGAGACCCAGTACTTC
.	TRBV5-1	TRBD2	TRBJ2-3	CASSSLSGGGTDTQYF	TGCGCCAGCAGCTCCCTTAGCGGGGGCGGCACAGATACGCAGTATTTT
.	TRBV5-1	TRBD1	TRBJ1-1	CASSDRGKNTEAFF	TGCGCCAGCAGCGACAGGGGAAAGAACACTGAAGCTTTCTTT
few	TRBV3-1/TRBV3-2	.	TRBJ1-1	CASSQAPGMNTEAFF	TGTGCCAGCAGCCAAGCACCAGGGATGAACACTGAAGCTTTCTTT
.	TRBV28	TRBD1	TRBJ1-3	CASGTGAFYSGNTIYF	TGTGCCAGTGGGACAGGGGCCTTCTATTCTGGAAACACCATATATTTT
few	TRBV11-2	.	TRBJ1-5	CASSLDSLAQPQHF	TGTGCCAGCAGCTTAGATTCTCTAGCCCAGCCCCAGCATTTT
.	TRBV9	TRBD2	TRBJ2-2	CASSVAPLAGATGELFF	TGTGCCAGCAGCGTAGCTCCTCTAGCGGGAGCCACCGGGGAGCTGTTTTTT
.	TRBV5-4	TRBD2	TRBJ2-1	CASSYAGTSGLWEFF	TGTGCCAGCAGCTACGCCGGGACTAGCGGTTTGTGGGAGTTCTTC
.	TRBV27	TRBD2	TRBJ2-3	CASSLRLAGVTDTQYF	TGTGCCAGCAGTTTACGGCTAGCGGGGGTCACAGATACGCAGTATTTT
.	TRBV4-1	.	TRBJ2-5	CASSQEHRVKETQYF	TGCGCCAGCAGCCAGGAACACAGGGTAAAAGAGACCCAGTACTTC
.	TRBV11-3	TRBD2	TRBJ2-3	CASNLRGRDGNTDTQYF	TGTGCCAGCAACTTACGCGGGAGGGATGGGAACACAGATACGCAGTATTTT
.	TRBV29-1	.	TRBJ2-1	CSVSGFTYNEQFF	TGCAGCGTTTCAGGGTTTACCTACAATGAGCAGTTCTTC
.	TRBV14	.	TRBJ2-2	CASSQRQTGELFF	TGTGCCAGCAGCCAGAGACAGACCGGGGAGCTGTTTTTT
.	TRBV5-4	.	TRBJ1-3	CASSPAGGNTIYF	TGTGCCAGCAGCCCGGCAGGTGGAAACACCATATATTTT
few	TRBV5-4	.	TRBJ1-4	CASSPGGFNEKLFF	TGTGCCAGCAGCCCCGGGGGATTTAATGAAAAACTGTTTTTT
.	TRBV2	.	TRBJ1-4	CASNQGLNEKLFF	TGTGCCAGCAACCAGGGGTTAAATGAAAAACTGTTTTTT
.	TRBV5-4	.	TRBJ1-2	CASSVGLNYGYTF	TGTGCCAGCAGCGTGGGACTTAACTATGGCTACACCTTC
.	TRBV6-6	TRBD2	TRBJ2-3	CASSRGGREWLTDTQYF	TGTGCCAGCAGTCGGGGGGGGAGGGAGTGGTTGACAGATACGCAGTATTTT
.	TRBV2	TRBD1	TRBJ2-3	CASSRQGAREDTQYF	TGTGCCAGCAGTCGACAGGGGGCACGAGAAGATACGCAGTATTTT
few	TRBV13	TRBD1	TRBJ1-1	CARYQPHRGFKGGAFF	TGTGCCAGATATCAGCCACACAGGGGTTTTAAAGGGGGAGCTTTCTTT
.	TRBV4-1	.	TRBJ2-1	CASSQEKTTGREQFF	TGCGCCAGCAGCCAAGAAAAAACAACAGGGCGTGAGCAGTTCTTC
.	TRBV9	.	TRBJ2-4	CASSVSPGSQNIQYF	TGTGCCAGCAGCGTTTCCCCCGGGTCCCAAAACATTCAGTACTTC
.	TRBV7-9	TRBD2	TRBJ2-2	CASSPTLAGNTGELFF	TGTGCCAGCAGCCCTACCTTAGCGGGGAACACCGGGGAGCTGTTTTTT
.	TRBV5-4	.	TRBJ1-2	CASSFGQGLHFYGYTF	TGTGCCAGCAGCTTTGGCCAGGGGCTACACTTCTATGGCTACACCTTC
.	TRBV7-2	.	TRBJ1-1	CASSRGVQEAFF	TGTGCCAGCAGTCGAGGCGTGCAGGAAGCTTTCTTT
once	TRBV7-9	TRBD1	TRBJ1-1	CASSPQGAGAFF	TGTGCCAGCAGCCCTCAGGGGGCCGGGGCTTTCTTT
.	TRBV19	.	TRBJ1-4	CASSISASREKLFF	TGTGCCAGTAGTATATCCGCAAGTCGGGAAAAACTGTTTTTT
.	TRBV2	.	TRBJ1-1	CASSDRGGGNTEAFF	TGTGCCAGCAGTGATAGGGGGGGTGGGAACACTGAAGCTTTCTTT
.	TRBV7-9	TRBD1	TRBJ2-3	CASSTGTGGLFSTDTQYF	TGTGCCAGCAGCACTGGGACAGGGGGCCTCTTTAGCACAGATACGCAGTATTTT
.	TRBV28	TRBD1	TRBJ2-5	CASSYRGRDETQYF	TGTGCCAGCAGTTACAGGGGGCGGGATGAGACCCAGTACTTC
.	TRBV30	TRBD2	TRBJ2-3	CARDSGGNTDTQYF	TGTGCCCGAGATAGCGGGGGGAACACAGATACGCAGTATTTT
.	TRBV11-2	.	TRBJ2-7	CASSLEGRGYEQYF	TGTGCCAGCAGCTTAGAGGGCAGGGGCTACGAGCAGTACTTC
.	TRBV4-3	TRBD2	TRBJ2-5	CASSQRTSGGQETQYF	TGCGCCAGCAGCCAAAGGACTAGCGGGGGCCAAGAGACCCAGTACTTC
.	TRBV23-1	.	TRBJ2-3	CASSQKRSTDTQYF	TGCGCCAGCAGTCAAAAGCGGAGCACAGATACGCAGTATTTT
.	TRBV6-4	.	TRBJ1-5	CASTQTPGVLSFSNQPQHF	TGTGCCAGCACCCAAACCCCCGGCGTCCTTAGCTTCAGCAATCAGCCCCAGCATTTT
once	TRBV18	TRBD1	TRBJ2-7	CASSRWTGASYEQYF	TGTGCCAGCTCACGATGGACAGGCGCCTCCTACGAGCAGTACTTC
.	TRBV28	.	TRBJ1-1	CASSFGGAQTEAFF	TGTGCCAGCAGTTTTGGGGGGGCGCAGACTGAAGCTTTCTTT
once	TRBV5-1	.	TRBJ2-2	CASSLATQNTPGELFF	TGCGCCAGCAGCTTGGCCACACAAAACACGCCCGGGGAGCTGTTTTTT